The sequence of this TCR beta chain was determined in a study of CD8+ T cells in alopecia areata. As for the study in general: Treated patients were dosed with oral tofacitinib, taking 5 to 10 mg twice daily. Study conclusions and caveats: Resident alphabeta T cells of normal skin are also sequenced in scalp samples. Relative to normal scalp, lesional scalp, especially alopecia totalis/universalis, showed higher clonality.

The V end was cut by 8 bases, the J end by 4 bases, with 9 bases between. CDR3 length: 12 amino acids. The germline CDR1 and CDR2 sequences are SEHNR and FQNEAQ (reference sequence). Reverse transcription of extracted RNA yielded cDNA, which provided the sequencing template. The data were produced by immunoSEQ multiplex PCR, yet TCRdb's version contains in-frame clones alone and is incomplete. In the table there are about 150,000 clones, around 87% of which are singletons. As for this clone: What it recognizes is unknown.

The material sequenced was CD8+ T cells sorted from blood, taken at week 0. The genes are TRBV7-9 and TRBJ2-1; D remains unclear. The source of this sequence is a human donor with alopecia areata. The CDR3 DNA is TGTGCCAGCTGGGGTGGGTACAATGAGCAGTTCTTC. Protein: CASWGGYNEQFF.